These 24 T cell receptor beta chains originate from one sample sequenced in a study of T cell responses to AZD1222 COVID-19 vaccine. Assay: immunoSEQ multiplex PCR; the TCRdb copy retains only in-frame clones and omits some. This repertoire shows roughly 110,000 clones, approximately 91% found once; its top ten account for roughly 4.5%. Sample: peripheral blood, taken on day 0 of AZD1222 vaccination. These receptor sequences come from an adult in good health.

V and J are TRBV5-5 and TRBJ1-4; weak D call: TRBD1 (6 bases). CDR1 is SGHKS and CDR2 is YYEKEE in the germline V gene (reference sequence). The CDR3 contains 17 residues. V lost 0 bases to trimming and J lost 0 bases, with 12 bases between them. This chain's CDR3 is CASSLAYRAPTNEKLFF. The CDR3 DNA reads as TGTGCCAGCAGCTTGGCCTACAGGGCGCCAACTAATGAAAAACTGTTTTTT.

V usage is TRBV7-2 and J usage is TRBJ1-1; a possible D gene is TRBD1 (6 bases). Germline loops: CDR1 SGHTA, CDR2 FQGNSA. V lost 8 bases and J lost 8, with 18 bases in between. The CDR3 extends over 13 amino acids. CDR3 nucleotides: TGTGCCAGCGAGGGGGAAGGTAGGGGAGAAGCTTTCTTT. Translated: CASEGEGRGEAFF.

This clone occurred once. The chain carries TRBV7-9 and TRBJ2-7; D call uncertain. This CDR3 region has 12 residues. The germline V and J ends were trimmed by 5 bases and 4 bases, with 9 bases remaining between them. Germline V CDR1 and CDR2: SEHNR, FQNEAQ (reference sequence). Here the CDR3 reads CASSLDPYEQYF. The CDR3 DNA reads TGTGCCAGCAGCCTCGACCCTTACGAGCAGTACTTC. The full variable domain, with the rest looked up from reference TRBV7-9 and TRBJ2-7, is DTGVSQNPRHKITKRGQNVTFRCDPISEHNRLYWYRQTLGQGPEFLTYFQNEAQLEKSRLLSDRFSAERPKGSFSTLEIQRTEQGDSAMYLCASSLDPYEQYFGPGTRLTVT.

V gene TRBV7-2 combines with J gene TRBJ2-4; D ambiguous. CDR3 size: 12 residues. Trimming took off 2 bases at V and 5 bases at J, with 4 bases between the two ends. The V gene's germline CDR1 is SGHTA and CDR2 FQGNSA. CDR3 nucleotides: TGTGCCAGCAGCTTACTCGAAAACATTCAGTACTTC. This encodes CASSLLENIQYF.

The rearrangement links TRBV18 to TRBJ1-1; D unclear. Germline CDR1 is KGHSH and CDR2 is LQKENI. V was clipped by 1 base and J by 3 bases, with 9 bases between them. The CDR3 totals 14 residues. This CDR3 is CASSPLGEYTEAFF. CDR3 in DNA: TGTGCCAGCTCACCACTTGGGGAATACACTGAAGCTTTCTTT.

V gene TRBV5-4 combines with J gene TRBJ2-2; no firm D call. The CDR3 extends over 12 amino acids. V was cut by 3 bases and J by 6 bases, with 6 bases left in between. Per the germline V gene, CDR1 is SGHNT and CDR2 is YYREEE (reference sequence). DNA of the CDR3: TGTGCCAGCAGCTCCCCGGCCGGGGAGCTGTTTTTT. It specifies CASSSPAGELFF.

J is TRBJ1-6 and V is TRBV14; D gene ambiguous. Looked up from germline, CDR1 is SGHDN and CDR2 is FVKESK. V lost 0 bases and J 6 bases, leaving 12 bases between the germline ends. The CDR3 spans 16 residues. CDR3 in amino acids: CASSQDLGQINSPLHF. The CDR3 region has the DNA TGTGCCAGCAGCCAAGATTTAGGTCAGATTAATTCACCCCTCCACTTT.

Note on this clone: At one of its ends the junction is not consistent with the germline gene, which may arise from a read error. The V call is TRBV7-7, the J call TRBJ2-7; D uncertain. CDR3 length: 13 amino acids. From germline, CDR1 is SSHAT and CDR2 FNYEAQ (reference sequence). The CDR3 nucleotides are TGTGCTAGCAGCTTAGCCCTTCCTAACGAGCAGTACTTC. This translates into CASSLALPNEQYF.

The rearrangement uses TRBV19 and TRBJ1-1; TRBD1 matches 10 bases. The CDR3 consists of 14 residues. The ends lost 5 bases at V and 1 base at J; junction bases unmatched: 1. CDR1 and CDR2 (germline): LNHDA, SQIVND (reference sequence). The CDR3 protein is CASSWDRGNTEAFF. The CDR3 coding sequence is TGTGCCAGTAGTTGGGACAGGGGGAACACTGAAGCTTTCTTT. The full variable domain, rest sourced from reference TRBV19 and TRBJ1-1, is DGGITQSPKYLFRKEGQNVTLSCEQNLNHDAMYWYRQDPGQGLRLIYYSQIVNDFQKGDIAEGYSVSREKKESFPLTVTSAQKNPTAFYLCASSWDRGNTEAFFGQGTRLTVV.

V is TRBV3-1 (or the pseudogene TRBV3-2) and J is TRBJ2-2; D uncertain. Trimming removed 7 bases at V and 0 bases at J, with 12 bases between. The germline V gene encodes CDR1 LGHDT and CDR2 YNNKEL (reference sequence). CDR3 length: 15 residues. The CDR3 region is CASMMSPPNTGELFF. In DNA form, the CDR3 reads TGTGCCAGCATGATGTCGCCTCCGAACACCGGGGAGCTGTTTTTT.

V usage is TRBV28 and J usage is TRBJ1-1, with D tentatively TRBD1 (6 bases). Trimming took off 6 bases at V and 7 bases at J, with 18 bases between the two ends. The CDR3 length is 14 residues. Germline V gene lookup returns CDR1 MDHEN and CDR2 SYDVKM. CDR3 sequence reads: CASRPITGLGEAFF. DNA for the CDR3: TGTGCCAGCAGGCCTATAACAGGGCTAGGTGAAGCTTTCTTT.

This clone was recorded once. The junction departs from the called germline gene at one end, perhaps through a read error. The chain carries TRBV7-7 and TRBJ2-5, with 7 bases that match TRBD2. The CDR3 extends over 14 amino acids. The germline V gene encodes CDR1 SSHAT and CDR2 FNYEAQ (reference sequence). DNA of the CDR3: TGTGCTAGCAGCCCCCGGACTAGTGGAGAGACCCAGTACTTC. Translated: CASSPRTSGETQYF. Full variable domain (rest looked up from reference TRBV7-7 and TRBJ2-5): GAGVSQSPRYKVTKRGQDVTLRCDPISSHATLYWYQQALGQGPEFLTYFNYEAQPDKSGLPSDRFSAERPEGSISTLTIQRTEQRDSAMYRCASSPRTSGETQYFGPGTRLLVL.

The chain carries TRBV13 and TRBJ2-1; 13 bases line up with TRBD2. This CDR3 has 15 residues. Germline V CDR1 and CDR2: PRHDT, FYEKMQ (reference sequence). Trimming at V came to 5 bases and at J to 7 bases, leaving 5 bases not matched to a gene. This CDR3 is CASSTTSGGGNEQFF. In DNA, the CDR3 is TGTGCCAGCAGCACCACTAGCGGGGGGGGAAATGAGCAGTTCTTC.

This sequence joins TRBV12-3 or TRBV12-4 and TRBJ2-7, with 7 bases aligning to TRBD1. CDR3 length: 12 amino acids. V lost 7 bases to trimming and J lost 3 bases; unmatched junction nucleotides: 3. CDR3 DNA sequence: TGTGCCAGCACCCGACAGGGCTACGAGCAGTACTTC. Encoded protein: CASTRQGYEQYF.

V gene TRBV6-2 or TRBV6-3 combines with J gene TRBJ1-5, with 7 bases identical to TRBD1. The CDR3 sequence is 15 residues long. Germline CDR1 is MNHEY and CDR2 is SVGEGT. The V and J ends lost 2 bases and 2 bases, in that order; junction bases with no gene match: 3. The CDR3 nucleotides are TGTGCCAGCAGTTACGGAGGGGGCGGCAATCAGCCCCAGCATTTT. It codes for CASSYGGGGNQPQHF.

This chain uses TRBV7-2 with TRBJ2-7; D remains unclear. This CDR3 is built from 13 residues. The V and J ends lost 3 bases and 2 bases respectively, with 8 bases between them. CDR1 SGHTA and CDR2 FQGNSA come from the germline V gene. CDR3 in amino acids: CASSFLPPYEQYF. CDR3 DNA sequence: TGTGCCAGCAGCTTTTTGCCCCCCTACGAGCAGTACTTC.

The CDR3 nucleotides read TGTGCCATCAGAAGTGACAGGGTGAGCACAGATACGCAGTATTTT. Translation gives CAIRSDRVSTDTQYF. This sequence joins TRBV10-3 and TRBJ2-3; 7 bases match TRBD1. The CDR3 totals 15 residues. Germline V gives CDR1 ENHRY, CDR2 SYGVKD. With V trimmed by 6 bases and J by 0 bases, 6 bases remained unmatched.

This rearrangement joins TRBV10-3 to TRBJ2-7, with D tentatively TRBD1 or TRBD2 (5 bases each). The germline V gene encodes CDR1 ENHRY and CDR2 SYGVKD. V dropped 6 bases and J dropped 4 bases, with 19 bases sitting between them. The CDR3 totals 15 residues. Here the CDR3 reads CAISLGGEGKYEQYF. DNA of the CDR3: TGTGCCATCAGCCTGGGTGGAGAGGGGAAGTACGAGCAGTACTTC.

CDR3 DNA sequence: TGTGCCAGTAGTATCGGCAGGCCCCGTCCCCTCCACTTT. Translation: CASSIGRPRPLHF. V and J are TRBV19 and TRBJ1-6, with D unresolved. The CDR3 loop spans 13 amino acids. Germline CDR1 reads LNHDA; CDR2 reads SQIVND (reference sequence). V was pared by 3 bases and J by 13 bases, with 13 bases between.

The CDR3 spells CASKGVGTSNTGELFF. CDR3 nucleotide sequence: TGTGCCAGTAAAGGGGTTGGGACATCGAACACCGGGGAGCTGTTTTTT. V usage is TRBV19 and J usage is TRBJ2-2; D perhaps matches TRBD1 (6 bases). This CDR3 comprises 16 residues. Germline CDR1 and CDR2: LNHDA and SQIVND (reference sequence). Trimming pared 7 bases from V and 0 bases from J, leaving 15 bases between. Drawing the rest from reference TRBV19 and TRBJ2-2, the complete variable domain is DGGITQSPKYLFRKEGQNVTLSCEQNLNHDAMYWYRQDPGQGLRLIYYSQIVNDFQKGDIAEGYSVSREKKESFPLTVTSAQKNPTAFYLCASKGVGTSNTGELFFGEGSRLTVL.

The chain links TRBV6-1 to TRBJ2-7; TRBD1 is a possible D gene (7 bases). The V gene lost 2 bases and the J gene lost 4 bases, with 15 bases spanning the gap. This CDR3 contains 15 residues. The germline V gene encodes CDR1 MNHNS and CDR2 SASEGT. In DNA form, the CDR3 reads TGTGCCAGCAGTGAATCAGGGGGGCGGATGTACGAGCAGTACTTC. The encoded protein is CASSESGGRMYEQYF.

The chain has TRBV20-1 and TRBJ2-7, with TRBD2 identical over 9 bases. The CDR3 consists of 13 residues. Germline CDR1 is DFQATT and CDR2 is SNEGSKA (reference sequence). Trimming removed 3 bases from V and 4 bases from J; junction bases left unmatched: 4. Written as DNA, the CDR3 is TGCAGTGCTAGTAGCGGGGGAGGTTACGAGCAGTACTTC. Translating gives CSASSGGGYEQYF.

In its sample, this clone was seen once. The CDR3 here is CAWSRGQGESTDTQYF. In nucleotides, the CDR3 is TGTGCCTGGAGTCGAGGACAGGGAGAAAGCACAGATACGCAGTATTTT. The chain uses TRBV30 and TRBJ2-3; 8 bases are shared with TRBD1. Unmatched junction bases numbered 7, after V lost 2 bases and J lost 0 bases. The germline V gene has CDR1 GTSNPN and CDR2 SVGIG (reference sequence). The CDR3 sequence is 16 residues long.

The rearrangement links TRBV4-2 to TRBJ1-3, with a weak D call TRBD1 (5 bases). The V and J ends lost 1 base and 2 bases respectively, with 15 bases between them. The V gene's germline CDR1 is LGHNA and CDR2 YNFKEQ. This CDR3 contains 17 residues. As DNA, the CDR3 is TGTGCCAGCAGCCAAGTTACACAGGATAGAGCTGGAAACACCATATATTTT. Encoded protein: CASSQVTQDRAGNTIYF.